This T cell receptor (beta chain) was sequenced for a study of T cells in Graves' hyperthyroidism and ophthalmopathy. Amplification yielded TCR beta CDR3 regions, with RNA transcripts as the source. RT-PCR in the first round (using the HTBI primer set) targeted the TCR CDR3. One entry per CDR3 protein, called by TCRdb with MiXCR from the multiplex PCR reads. The sample carries about 700,000 distinct CDR3 sequences, 12% to 15% recorded once. Study-wide results and limits: Most thyroid-expanded clonotypes above 0.001 were also found in blood. Separation of ophthalmopathy from stable hyperthyroidism was achieved by a 13 V-J model.

This CDR3 contains 13 residues. The ends were cut back, 0 bases at V and 4 bases at J, with 4 bases in the middle. Germline CDR1 reads SGHRS; CDR2 reads YFSETQ. Each diagnosis was grounded in clinical symptoms, serum thyroxine and TRAb, thyroid ultrasound, and orbital computed tomography. PBMCs stemmed from over 7.5 ml fresh peripheral blood. This clonotype was seen a handful of times. The antigen remains undetermined. The sample comprised blood. This receptor was obtained from a young woman with Graves' hyperthyroidism. J is TRBJ1-4 and V is TRBV5-1; D is undetermined. The CDR3 loop is CASSLGFNEKLFF. CDR3 nucleotides: TGCGCCAGCAGCTTGGGTTTTAATGAAAAACTGTTTTTT.